Listed below are T cell receptor beta chains from one sample, sequenced in a study of cytomegalovirus exposure and HLA in healthy donors. Data came from immunoSEQ multiplex PCR; TCRdb stores just in-frame clones and leaves some out. The sample contains about 180,000 clones, 82% of which appear only once. The sequenced material came from PBMCs. These receptors came from a middle-aged man in good health and CMV-seronegative. Both conserved end residues are part of each CDR3. D genes are given only for firm matches.

J gene,D gene,V gene,CDR3 protein
TRBJ1-2,-,TRBV6-5,CASSTSSYGYTF
TRBJ2-1,-,TRBV28,CASSQTREGNEQFF
TRBJ1-2,TRBD1,TRBV5-4,CASSLGSGQGEYGYTF
TRBJ1-5,-,TRBV27,CASSIRGYSNQPQHF
TRBJ2-1,-,TRBV9,CASSEGDFRAGSYNEQFF
TRBJ2-7,TRBD1,TRBV9,CASSVLGQGSYEQYF
TRBJ2-1,TRBD1,TRBV2,CASRRTGVVEQFF
TRBJ1-2,-,TRBV7-3,CASSLEGTASGYTF
TRBJ2-5,-,TRBV11-2,CASSPTGVAGTQYF
TRBJ2-1,-,TRBV5-1,CASSFTGSREQFF
TRBJ1-5,-,TRBV9,CASSRGQYSNQPQHF
TRBJ2-7,-,TRBV29-1,CSVRGGGSSYEQYF
TRBJ2-7,-,TRBV9,CASSVGQSYEQYF
TRBJ1-1,-,TRBV4-1,CASSQAHRGGSTEAFF
TRBJ1-1,-,TRBV7-7,CASSLGQGTEAFF
TRBJ1-1,-,TRBV7-2,CASSLRVTEAFF
TRBJ2-7,TRBD1,TRBV7-9,CASSSPRQGQIMYEQYF
TRBJ1-5,TRBD1,TRBV7-3,CASSLDRGNQPQHF
TRBJ2-3,-,TRBV6-5,CASSYSLATDTQYF
TRBJ2-3,-,TRBV7-3,CASSLGRSTDTQYF
TRBJ2-5,TRBD1,TRBV15,CATRWDRVSETQYF
TRBJ2-3,TRBD2,TRBV10-3,CAISGIAGMRTDTQYF
TRBJ1-4,TRBD1,TRBV4-3,CASSHLTGRLNEKLFF
TRBJ2-2,-,TRBV28,CASSFRLGRGFNTGELFF
TRBJ1-5,-,TRBV19,CARPYSKFSNQPQHF
TRBJ2-3,TRBD2,TRBV5-1,CASSVRLAGGFDTQYF
TRBJ1-4,-,TRBV28,CASSSGSATNEKLFF
TRBJ2-3,-,TRBV2,CASSLDTQYF
TRBJ1-1,-,TRBV11-2,CASSSQDTEAFF
TRBJ2-2,-,TRBV5-1,CASSLVGANTGELFF
TRBJ1-3,-,TRBV28,CASSASGARGNTIYF
TRBJ1-2,TRBD1,TRBV30,CAWSVPQGARGYTF
TRBJ2-3,TRBD2,TRBV19,CASSLLAGGRRDTQYF
TRBJ2-3,-,TRBV6-5,CASTPDFGADTQYF
TRBJ1-2,-,TRBV7-2,CASSPGGSVYGYTF
TRBJ2-5,-,TRBV7-2,CASSARGGPQETQYF
TRBJ2-7,TRBD2,TRBV28,CASSLLIAGDYEQYF